This T cell receptor (beta chain) was captured by sequencing in a study of T cells in localized non-small cell lung cancer. Overall study results and limits: Elevated blood T cell density was associated with longer overall survival. The greatest T cell clonality was found in uninvolved adjacent lung (higher than in tumor). Sequence data derive from only one tumor region, so heterogeneity remains possible.

This clone is classed as large (0.1 to 1%). Its target is not known. Trimming cost V 0 bases and J 5 bases, with 15 bases left between them. Germline values: CDR1 SGDLS, CDR2 YYNGEE. CDR3 size: 15 residues. Taken at least 2 cm from the tumor margin, the adjacent lung showed no atypia. Method: immunoSEQ multiplex PCR; TCRdb's copy keeps in-frame clones and lacks some. The sample holds approximately 1,600 clones, 20% to 25% seen once. The rearrangement links TRBV9 to TRBJ2-7, with D possibly being TRBD1 (6 bases). The sequencing here drew on normal lung tissue next to the tumor, taken before any cancer treatment. The receptor comes from a woman between 35 and 70 years old with stage I lung adenocarcinoma. The CDR3 DNA reads as TGTGCCAGCAGCGTAGATATAAGCAGGGGACACGAGCAGTACTTC. Protein: CASSVDISRGHEQYF.